The present TCR beta chain was sequenced within a study of blood T cell repertoires in COVID-19. Study-wide background: Samples representing acute and convalescent COVID-19 were sourced from the United States, Italy and Spain.

Germline CDR1 is SSHAT and CDR2 is FNYEAQ (reference sequence). The CDR3 has 14 amino acids. In the original processing: Reference gene primer amplification gave estimated nucleated cell counts. TCRdb's copy holds only in-frame clones and misses some; the assay was immunoSEQ multiplex PCR. The D gene and trimming were derived from the DNA, and the V and J assignments and clone size from that table. The profile shows 350,000 to 450,000 clones, roughly 90% of them singletons. About this clone: The germline gene is not matched at one end of the junction; a read error may be the cause.

Each recovered donor of Cohort 3 presented with two negative PCRs, clearance, or symptom resolution. The receptor was isolated from a woman in her thirties who had recovered from COVID-19. Sequencing was done on a sample of PBMCs or T cells enriched from blood (not recorded which). The chain recombines TRBV7-7 with TRBJ1-2; D is unresolved. The CDR3 DNA sequence: TGTGCTAGCAGCTTAGAGGGAGTGAACTATGGCTACACCTTC. Protein product: CASSLEGVNYGYTF.